Sequencing of this T cell receptor beta chain was carried out in a study of read filtering for tumor transcriptome and immune sequencing. V lost 8 bases and J lost 5, with 14 bases in between. This CDR3 has 13 amino acids. Germline assignment: CDR1 KGHSH and CDR2 LQKENI. At the time of active disease, bone marrow was collected from every patient. From roughly 390 ng of RNA, a library with molecular barcoded alpha/delta and beta/gamma adaptors was made. From the reads, TCRdb called clonotypes with MiXCR, one entry per CDR3 protein. The table records some 140,000 distinct CDR3 sequences, around 14% of them present only once. This clonotype was seen many times.

This receptor was taken from a donor at least 40 years old with multiple myeloma. The rearrangement uses TRBV18 and TRBJ2-3; weak D call: TRBD1 (6 bases). Sequenced: a population of CD138-negative cells sorted from bone marrow. CDR3 in amino acids: CASTRGIEDTQYF. DNA of the CDR3: TGTGCCAGCACCAGGGGAATCGAAGATACGCAGTATTTT. Full variable domain (rest looked up from reference TRBV18 and TRBJ2-3): NAGVMQNPRHLVRRRGQEARLRCSPMKGHSHVYWYRQLPEEGLKFMVYLQKENIIDESGMPKERFSAEFPKEGPSILRIQQVVRGDSAAYFCASTRGIEDTQYFGPGTRLTVL.